The next 17 T cell receptor beta chains were all read from a single sample in a study of regulatory T cells in long-lasting Graves disease. Stated time point: persistent/refractory GD, antithyroid drugs over 5 years with positive TRAb. The authors made the TCR library using RNA they extracted from PBMCs. iRepertoire HTBI primers and Arm-PCR of CDR3 regions built TCR beta libraries. TCRdb re-analysed the multiplex PCR reads in MiXCR, keeping a single row per CDR3 protein. Of roughly 700,000 distinct CDR3 sequences in the sample, approximately 31% were seen once. The material was peripheral blood mononuclear cells (PBMCs), obtained when the disease was refractory, from a patient treated with antithyroid drugs. The source is a female donor with Graves disease.

As regards this clonotype: One end of the junction varies from germline; a read error may be responsible. The chain carries TRBV6-1 and TRBJ1-4, with 8 bases matching TRBD1. Per germline, CDR1 MNHNS and CDR2 SASEGT. There are 15 residues in the CDR3. CDR3 sequence (DNA): TGTGTCAGCAGGACCCGACAGGGGAATCCTGTAAAACTGTTTTTT. It is translated as CVSRTRQGNPVKLFF.

This clonotype has a handful of counts. The chain combines TRBV27 with TRBJ2-7; 7 bases are a match to TRBD2. V gave up 5 bases and J gave up 5 bases; unmatched junction bases: 12. Germline V gene lookup returns CDR1 MNHEY and CDR2 SMNVEV (reference sequence). This CDR3 has 15 amino acids. The CDR3 reads CASSRPWGRGDEQYF. CDR3 nucleotide sequence: TGTGCCAGCAGTAGGCCCTGGGGACGGGGGGACGAGCAGTACTTC.

This rearrangement joins TRBV20-1 to TRBJ2-1; 9 bases are shared with TRBD2. The V gene's germline CDR1 is DFQATT and CDR2 SNEGSKA (reference sequence). This CDR3 is 15 amino acids long. The V gene end was trimmed by 3 bases and the J gene end by 3 bases; junction bases not matched to a gene: 6. The CDR3 DNA is TGCAGTGCTAGTCCCGCTAGCGGGAACTACAATGAGCAGTTCTTC. Its translation is CSASPASGNYNEQFF.

This clonotype was detected once. This sequence may be a read error, since a much larger clone differs from it by one base. The CDR3 here is CASNARGRVTCEQYF. CDR3 bases: TGTGCCAGCAACGCAAGGGGTCGGGTCACCTGCGAGCAGTACTTC. The chain employs TRBV28 and TRBJ2-7, with a possible D match to TRBD1 (5 bases). V was trimmed by 7 bases and J by 6 bases, leaving 22 bases between them. The length of the CDR3 is 15 residues. The germline CDR1 and CDR2 sequences are MDHEN and SYDVKM.

This clonotype was counted many times. V and J are TRBV2 and TRBJ2-5; no clear D. The germline V and J ends were trimmed by 8 bases and 5 bases, with 15 bases remaining between them. Germline CDR1 is SNHLY and CDR2 is FYNNEI. CDR3 length: 13 amino acids. CDR3 region: CASPPRGAETQYF. CDR3 nucleotides: TGTGCCAGCCCCCCTCGTGGAGCTGAGACCCAGTACTTC.

A note on this clonotype: The junction differs from germline at one of its ends, possibly a read error. The chain has TRBV5-1 and TRBJ1-1; 10 bases match TRBD1. The CDR3 sequence is 17 residues long. Germline CDR1 reads SGHRS; CDR2 reads YFSETQ. Here the CDR3 DNA reads TGCGCCGGCAGCGCAGGGTCCGGGACAGGGGTTTACACTGAAGCTTTCTTT. The encoded protein is CAGSAGSGTGVYTEAFF.

This rearrangement joins TRBV29-1 to TRBJ1-1; TRBD1 matches 7 bases. V lost 4 bases, J lost 4 bases, and 6 bases stayed unmatched. This CDR3 has 13 residues. CDR1 SQVTM and CDR2 ANQGSEA come from the germline V gene. The CDR3 spells CSVARAGGTEAFF. The CDR3 coding sequence is TGCAGCGTTGCGAGGGCAGGGGGCACTGAAGCTTTCTTT. Variable domain in full (rest from reference TRBV29-1 and TRBJ1-1): SAVISQKPSRDICQRGTSLTIQCQVDSQVTMMFWYRQQPGQSLTLIATANQGSEATYESGFVIDKFPISRPNLTFSTLTVSNMSPEDSSIYLCSVARAGGTEAFFGQGTRLTVV.

The genes are TRBV7-2 and TRBJ2-7; 12 nucleotides align to TRBD2. The V segment lost 2 bases and the J segment 7 bases; nucleotides outside the gene matches: 15. The CDR3 is made up of 18 amino acids. Germline lookup yields CDR1 SGHTA and CDR2 FQGNSA. The CDR3 nucleotides are TGTGCCAGCAGCTTAAGGTCGGACGGGACTAGCGGGTTTAGTGAGCAGTACTTC. Its protein product is CASSLRSDGTSGFSEQYF.

DNA of the CDR3: TGCGCCAGCAGCCAAGAAATAGGAAGCAATCAGCCCCAGCATTTT. Translation gives CASSQEIGSNQPQHF. The chain combines TRBV4-1 with TRBJ1-5, with D unclear. This CDR3 has 15 residues. Per germline, CDR1 MGHRA and CDR2 YSYEKL. The V end was cut by 0 bases, the J end by 1 base, with 7 bases between.

This clonotype appeared a few times. The V gene is TRBV5-1, the J gene TRBJ2-7, with D uncertain. The V and J ends lost 3 bases and 4 bases respectively, with 11 bases between them. Germline CDR1 and CDR2: SGHRS and YFSETQ. The CDR3 length is 13 residues. Here the CDR3 DNA reads TGCGCCAGCAGCTCCGAGTCCGCTTACGAGCAGTACTTC. Residues: CASSSESAYEQYF. The variable domain in full, with the rest retrieved from reference TRBV5-1 and TRBJ2-7, is KAGVTQTPRYLIKTRGQQVTLSCSPISGHRSVSWYQQTPGQGLQFLFEYFSETQRNKGNFPGRFSGRQFSNSRSEMNVSTLELGDSALYLCASSSESAYEQYFGPGTRLTVT.

The rearrangement joins TRBV11-1 to TRBJ1-6, with TRBD1 as a possible D gene (5 bases). V was trimmed by 5 bases and J by 16 bases, leaving 18 bases between them. The germline V gene encodes CDR1 SGHAT and CDR2 FQDESV (reference sequence). The CDR3 extends over 13 amino acids. CDR3 region: CASSPSRDGVLHF. Written as DNA, the CDR3 is TGTGCCAGCAGCCCGTCCCGGGACGGGGTACTCCACTTT.

This chain links TRBV7-9 with TRBJ1-2, with D possibly being TRBD1 (5 bases). The V and J ends lost 0 bases and 4 bases respectively, with 9 bases between them. Germline CDR1 is SEHNR and CDR2 is FQNEAQ (reference sequence). CDR3 length: 14 residues. This CDR3 is CASSLARGTYGYTF. CDR3 nucleotide sequence: TGTGCCAGCAGCTTAGCGAGGGGAACCTATGGCTACACCTTC. The full variable domain, its missing parts supplied by reference TRBV7-9 and TRBJ1-2, is DTGVSQNPRHKITKRGQNVTFRCDPISEHNRLYWYRQTLGQGPEFLTYFQNEAQLEKSRLLSDRFSAERPKGSFSTLEIQRTEQGDSAMYLCASSLARGTYGYTFGSGTRLTVV.

This clonotype was seen only a few times. The gene calls are TRBV6-1 and TRBJ1-2; D gene ambiguous. The V end lost 6 bases, the J end lost 6 bases, and 20 bases lay between the germline ends. This CDR3 is 15 amino acids long. Germline assignment: CDR1 MNHNS and CDR2 SASEGT. CDR3: CASSFGYTAIDGYTF. Here the CDR3 DNA reads TGTGCCAGCAGCTTCGGTTACACGGCCATCGATGGCTACACCTTC.

The rearrangement uses TRBV29-1 and TRBJ2-7; D not certain. This CDR3 region has 13 residues. Germline lookup yields CDR1 SQVTM and CDR2 ANQGSEA. The V gene lost 4 bases and the J gene lost 1 base, with 11 bases spanning the gap. The CDR3 DNA is TGCAGCGTTGGGGCCCATGGGTCCTACGAGCAGTACTTC. Protein product: CSVGAHGSYEQYF.

The genes are TRBV6-1 and TRBJ2-2, with 11 bases that match TRBD2. J was trimmed by 2 bases and V by 4 bases; bases with no gene match: 3. The CDR3 spans 16 residues. CDR1 MNHNS and CDR2 SASEGT come from the germline V gene. CDR3 amino acids: CASSATSGGNTGELFF. For the CDR3, the DNA is TGTGCCAGCAGTGCCACTAGCGGGGGCAACACCGGGGAGCTGTTTTTT.

The chain links TRBV7-9 to TRBJ1-2; weak D call: TRBD1 (5 bases). V dropped 4 bases and J dropped 8 bases, with 14 bases sitting between them. The CDR3 has 13 residues. Germline lookup yields CDR1 SEHNR and CDR2 FQNEAQ (reference sequence). CDR3: CASSSARQSGYTF. CDR3 sequence (DNA): TGTGCCAGCAGCTCAGCCCGACAGTCCGGCTACACCTTC.

V and J are TRBV15 and TRBJ2-7; 7 bases fit TRBD2. The J segment lost 3 bases and the V segment lost 2 bases, leaving 7 bases of the junction unmatched. Germline V lookup: CDR1 LNHNV, CDR2 YYDKDF (reference sequence). There are 15 residues in the CDR3. Here the CDR3 DNA reads TGTGCCACCAGCAGATCTGGGGGGGGGAACTACGAGCAGTACTTC. Amino acids: CATSRSGGGNYEQYF.